This T cell receptor beta chain emerged from a study of Ad26.COV2.S vaccination and SARS-CoV-2 variants. For the study at large: A COV1001 Ad26.COV2.S trial-arm participant provided the sample. Participants got Ad26.COV2.S intramuscularly, once or twice 56 days apart.

To note about this clone: Its antigen is unknown.

There are 14 residues in the CDR3. V was pared by 2 bases and J by 8 bases, with 4 bases of the junction left unmatched. Germline CDR1 is SGDLS and CDR2 is YYNGEE. Regarding treatment: some 20 received Ad26.COV2.S at low or high dose, single or two shots; 5 received placebo; per-sample allocation not given. Samples were taken on day 63 after the first vaccine or placebo injection. At a Boston site, the person donating was an adult of 18-55 years. Regarding the study as a whole: Estimates derived from TCR breadth and depth analyses may have underestimated total T cell responses.

Sequencing used immunoSEQ multiplex PCR; TCRdb keeps in-frame clones, though not all of them. This sample has hundreds of thousands of clones, with around 89% found just once. Material: peripheral blood, obtained in a trial of Ad26.COV2.S vaccine versus placebo. This chain links TRBV9 with TRBJ2-1, with TRBD1 identical over 10 bases. The TCR comes from a person between 18 and 59 years old who received the Ad26.COV2.S COVID-19 vaccine or a placebo. The CDR3, as DNA: TGTGCCAGCAGCGTGGACAGGGGGTTCCATGAGCAGTTCTTC. Translating gives CASSVDRGFHEQFF.